This T cell receptor (beta chain) was found in a study of T cells after somatic rescue of genetic block. The table came from immunoSEQ multiplex PCR; TCRdb's copy has only in-frame clones and leaves some out. The data show tens of thousands of clones, just under 90% seen once. The germline CDR1 and CDR2 sequences are SNHLY and FYNNEI. CDR3 length: 14 residues. Trimming pared 5 bases from V and 7 bases from J, leaving 15 bases between. V and J are TRBV2 and TRBJ1-5, with D tentatively TRBD1 (6 bases). The receptor comes from a woman aged 18-30 years. Sequencing was carried out using peripheral blood mononuclear cells (PBMCs). The CDR3, as DNA: TGTGCCAGCAGTTTCGGCAGGGGCGGGCAGCCCCAGCATTTT. It encodes CASSFGRGGQPQHF.